Detailed here is one T cell receptor beta chain. The source of the sample is a study of blood T cell repertoires in COVID-19. Turning to the study itself: Samples of COVID-19 (acute and convalescent) were obtained from the United States, Italy and Spain. T cells, B-cell-depleted T cells, or PBMCs provided the cDNA or gDNA that served as material.

Authors' methods: From reference gene primer amplification, estimates of nucleated cell counts were derived. TCRdb's copy holds only in-frame clones and misses some; the assay was immunoSEQ multiplex PCR. The V and J calls and clone size come from that table; D and trimming were worked out from the DNA. Here the sample spans tens of thousands of clones, about 75% being singletons. Trimming took off 1 base at V and 4 bases at J, with 10 bases between the two ends. This CDR3 contains 14 residues. Germline CDR1 MGHRA, CDR2 YSYEKL. The TCR originated in a man aged 45-60 years with active or convalescent COVID-19. This chain connects TRBV4-1 to TRBJ1-1; D remains unclear. What was sequenced was peripheral blood. The CDR3, as DNA: TGCGCCAGCAGCCAAGTTAGTTCTGGCACTGAAGCTTTCTTT. Encoded protein: CASSQVSSGTEAFF.